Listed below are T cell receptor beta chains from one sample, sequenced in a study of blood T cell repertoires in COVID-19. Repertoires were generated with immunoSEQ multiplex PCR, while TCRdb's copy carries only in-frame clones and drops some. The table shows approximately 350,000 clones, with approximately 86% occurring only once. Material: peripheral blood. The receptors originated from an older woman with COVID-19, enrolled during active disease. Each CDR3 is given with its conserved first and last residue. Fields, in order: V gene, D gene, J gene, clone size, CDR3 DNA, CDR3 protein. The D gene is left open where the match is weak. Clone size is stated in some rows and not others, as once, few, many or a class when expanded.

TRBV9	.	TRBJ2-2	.	TGTGCCAGCAGCGTAAAATCGGTCGGGGGGAACACCGGGGAGCTGTTTTTT	CASSVKSVGGNTGELFF
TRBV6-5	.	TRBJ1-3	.	TGTGCCAGCAGCCGGGGCTCAGGGGACACCATATATTTT	CASSRGSGDTIYF
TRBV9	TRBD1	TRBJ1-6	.	TGTGCCAGCAGCGTCGGACAGGGCCCGAATTCACCCCTCCACTTT	CASSVGQGPNSPLHF
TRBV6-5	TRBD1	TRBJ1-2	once	TGTGCCAGCAGCACAGGGGTCTACTATGGCTACACCTTC	CASSTGVYYGYTF
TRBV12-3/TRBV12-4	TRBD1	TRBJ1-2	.	TGTGCCAGCAGTTTAAGGACAGGGGGCGGCTACACCTTC	CASSLRTGGGYTF
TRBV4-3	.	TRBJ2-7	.	TGCGCCAGCAGCCAAGATATTTTCAAGGACAGAAGAACCTACGAGCAGTACTTC	CASSQDIFKDRRTYEQYF
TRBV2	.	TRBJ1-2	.	TGTGCCAGCAGTATTCACCCGGGAGATGTCTATGGCTACACCTTC	CASSIHPGDVYGYTF
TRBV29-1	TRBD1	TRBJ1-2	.	TGCAGCGTTGAAGATCCGGACAGGAACTATGGCTACACCTTC	CSVEDPDRNYGYTF
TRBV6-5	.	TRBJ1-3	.	TGTGCCAGCAGTTACTCGAGGGAGAACACCATATATTTT	CASSYSRENTIYF
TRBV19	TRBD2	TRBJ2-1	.	TGTGCCAGTAGCCGGGGGGTCTACAATGAGCAGTTCTTC	CASSRGVYNEQFF
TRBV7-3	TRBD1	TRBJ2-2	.	TGTGCCAGCAGCCCCAAAAAGGGACAGGGGGAGGCCGGGGAGCTGTTTTTT	CASSPKKGQGEAGELFF
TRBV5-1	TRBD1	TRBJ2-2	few	TGCGCCAGCAGGCCCACAGGGGGCGTGGACACCGGGGAGCTGTTTTTT	CASRPTGGVDTGELFF
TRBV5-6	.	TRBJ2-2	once	TGTGCCAGCAGCTTGACGGCGAACACCGGGGAGCTGTTTTTT	CASSLTANTGELFF
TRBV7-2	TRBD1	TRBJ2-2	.	TGTGCCAGCAGCTTAGTGACAGGGCTGACCGGGGAGCTGTTTTTT	CASSLVTGLTGELFF
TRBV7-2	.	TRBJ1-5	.	TGTGCCAGCAGCATCCACAGCAGCAATCAGCCCCAGCATTTT	CASSIHSSNQPQHF
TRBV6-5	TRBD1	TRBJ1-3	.	TGTGCCAGCAGGACAGGACAGGCGGGAAACACCATATATTTT	CASRTGQAGNTIYF
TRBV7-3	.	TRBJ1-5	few	TGTGCCAGCAGCTTAGGCGGGGAGGGCAATCAGCCCCAGCATTTT	CASSLGGEGNQPQHF
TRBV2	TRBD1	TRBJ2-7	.	TGTGCCAGCAGTGAATTTGGACAGGGTTACTACGAGCAGTACTTC	CASSEFGQGYYEQYF
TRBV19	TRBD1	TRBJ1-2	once	TGTGCCAGTAGTATATGGGGACAGGGGAGTGGCTACACCTTC	CASSIWGQGSGYTF
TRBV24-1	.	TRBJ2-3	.	TGTGCCACCAGTGATTCCCGGGGGACAGATACGCAGTATTTT	CATSDSRGTDTQYF
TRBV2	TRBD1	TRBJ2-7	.	TGTGCCAGAGTGGCCCCACGGGACAGGGGATACGAGCAGTACTTC	CARVAPRDRGYEQYF
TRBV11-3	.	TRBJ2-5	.	TGTGCCAGCAGCTTAGTTGGCGAGACCCAGTACTTC	CASSLVGETQYF
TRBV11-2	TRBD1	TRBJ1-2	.	TGTGCCAGCAGCTCATACGGGACAGGCCCCTATGGCTACACCTTC	CASSSYGTGPYGYTF
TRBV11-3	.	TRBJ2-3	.	TGTGCCAGCAGCTTAGACTTTAGTGGTGATACGCAGTATTTT	CASSLDFSGDTQYF
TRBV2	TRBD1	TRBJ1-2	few	TGTGCCAGCAGAGACCCAGACAGGGGCCCCTATGGCTACACCTTC	CASRDPDRGPYGYTF
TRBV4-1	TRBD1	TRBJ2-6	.	TGCGCCAGCAGCCAAGGGACAGGGGTTGGGGCCAACGTCCTGACTTTC	CASSQGTGVGANVLTF
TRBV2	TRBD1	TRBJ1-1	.	TGTGCCAGCCTTATTGACCCGGGACAGGGGGTGTCTGAAGCTTTCTTT	CASLIDPGQGVSEAFF
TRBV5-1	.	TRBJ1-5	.	TGCGCCAGCAGCCTTAATCAGCCCCAGCATTTT	CASSLNQPQHF
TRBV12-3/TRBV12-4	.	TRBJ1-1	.	TGTGCCAGCAGTCGACAGGTAGGCACTGAAGCTTTCTTT	CASSRQVGTEAFF
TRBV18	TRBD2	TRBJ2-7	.	TGTGCCAGCTCAGGGGCGACTAGCGGGGGGTCTGACGAGCAGTACTTC	CASSGATSGGSDEQYF
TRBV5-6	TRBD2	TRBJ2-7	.	TGTGCCAGCAGCGTGACTAGCGGGAGGGCTAGCGAGCAGTACTTC	CASSVTSGRASEQYF
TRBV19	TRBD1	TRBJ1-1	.	TGTGCCTCCGTCACAGGGGCGAATACTGAAGCTTTCTTT	CASVTGANTEAFF
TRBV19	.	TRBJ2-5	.	TGTGCCAGTAGTATAGGGCAGGGTAAAGAGACCCAGTACTTC	CASSIGQGKETQYF
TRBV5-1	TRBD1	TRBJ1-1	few	TGCGCCAGCAGCTTGGAGACAGGGGGCACTGAAGCTTTCTTT	CASSLETGGTEAFF
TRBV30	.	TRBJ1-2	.	TGTGCCTGGAGGGCCCTACAGGCCTTCTATGGCTACACCTTC	CAWRALQAFYGYTF
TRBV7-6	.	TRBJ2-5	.	TGTGCCAGCAGCACCAGCGGCGGGTCCCTTGGGGAGACCCAGTACTTC	CASSTSGGSLGETQYF
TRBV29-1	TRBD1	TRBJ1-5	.	TGCAGCGTAAGGGACAGGGGGTCCAATCAGCCCCAGCATTTT	CSVRDRGSNQPQHF
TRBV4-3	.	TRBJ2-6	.	TGCGCCAGCAGCCCGTTAGTGGCTGGGGCCAACGTCCTGACTTTC	CASSPLVAGANVLTF
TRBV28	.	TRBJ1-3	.	TGTGCCAGCAACCTCGAACAGGGTTATGGAAACACCATATATTTT	CASNLEQGYGNTIYF
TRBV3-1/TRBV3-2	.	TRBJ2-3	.	TGTGCCAGCAGCCAAGATCTCCCGAGTAATACGCAGTATTTT	CASSQDLPSNTQYF
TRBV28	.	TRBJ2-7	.	TGTGCCAGCAGTTTCCGGGGCTACGAGCAGTACTTC	CASSFRGYEQYF
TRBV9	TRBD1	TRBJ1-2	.	TGTGCCAGCAGCGCGACAGGGCTCTATGGCTACACCTTC	CASSATGLYGYTF
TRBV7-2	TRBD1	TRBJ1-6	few	TGTGCCAGCAGCTTATCCAGGGGGCCTTCACCCCTCCACTTT	CASSLSRGPSPLHF
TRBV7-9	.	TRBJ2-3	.	TGTGCTTCCCAAGGGGTCTCAGATACGCAGTATTTT	CASQGVSDTQYF
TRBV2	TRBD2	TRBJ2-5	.	TGTGCCAGCGAGCGGGGGACCCAAGAGACCCAGTACTTC	CASERGTQETQYF
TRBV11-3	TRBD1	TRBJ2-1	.	TGTGCCAGCAGCTTAGGGGTGGGGACAGGGTACAATGAGCAGTTCTTC	CASSLGVGTGYNEQFF
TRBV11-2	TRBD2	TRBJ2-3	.	TGTGCCAGCAGCGAGGGACTAGCGACAGATACGCAGTATTTT	CASSEGLATDTQYF
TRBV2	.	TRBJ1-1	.	TGTGCCAGCAGTGGACAGAGAACCACTGAAGCTTTCTTT	CASSGQRTTEAFF
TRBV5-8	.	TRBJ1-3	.	TGTGCCAGCAGCTTGGTTCTTGGAAACACCATATATTTT	CASSLVLGNTIYF
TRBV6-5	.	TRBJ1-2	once	TGTGCCAGCAGTTTCAATAACTATGGCTACACCTTC	CASSFNNYGYTF
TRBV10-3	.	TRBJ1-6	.	TGTGCCATCAGTGGTAGAGGAAGAAATAATTCACCCCTCCACTTT	CAISGRGRNNSPLHF
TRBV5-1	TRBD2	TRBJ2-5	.	TGCGCCAGCAGCTTGGACCCGACTAGCCAACAAGAGACCCAGTACTTC	CASSLDPTSQQETQYF
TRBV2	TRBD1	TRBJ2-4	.	TGTGCCAGCAGGGGACAGTTACTAGCCAAAAACATTCAGTACTTC	CASRGQLLAKNIQYF
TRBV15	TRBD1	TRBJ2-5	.	TGTGCCACCAGCAAGGACAGGGTTCAAGAGACCCAGTACTTC	CATSKDRVQETQYF
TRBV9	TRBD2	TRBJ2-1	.	TGTGCCAGCAGCGCGAACCCTAGCGGGGGGGCCTCCTACAATGAGCAGTTCTTC	CASSANPSGGASYNEQFF
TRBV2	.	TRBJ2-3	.	TGTGCCAGCAGTGTTAGTAGTCTTAGCACAGATACGCAGTATTTT	CASSVSSLSTDTQYF
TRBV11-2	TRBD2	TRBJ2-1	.	TGTGCCAGCAGCAGGCGGGCGGGGGGGCAGGTCTACAATGAGCAGTTCTTC	CASSRRAGGQVYNEQFF
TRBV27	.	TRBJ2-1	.	TGTGCCAGCAGTACCGGCCCCAGGAATGAGCAGTTCTTC	CASSTGPRNEQFF
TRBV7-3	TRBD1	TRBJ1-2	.	TGTGCCAGCTCTCAGGGGGCAGGGGGGGGCTACACCTTC	CASSQGAGGGYTF
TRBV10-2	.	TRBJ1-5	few	TGCGCCAGCAGTGAGCACAGGACACCCAGCAATCAGCCCCAGCATTTT	CASSEHRTPSNQPQHF